The entry below describes one TCR beta chain. V lost 9 bases and J 0 bases, leaving 14 bases between the germline ends. The length of the CDR3 is 14 residues. Per germline, CDR1 MNHEY and CDR2 SMNVEV (reference sequence). The data belong to a study of blood T cell repertoires in COVID-19. Study-wide context: COVID-19 samples collected from the United States, Italy and Spain covered acute and convalescent phases.

Per the original data handling: Amplified reference gene primers provided the basis for estimating nucleated cell counts. Assay used: immunoSEQ multiplex PCR; TCRdb lists only in-frame clones, some missing. D and trimming were read from the DNA, whereas the V and J calls and clone size are those reported in that table. Of 300,000 to 350,000 clones listed, 90% were seen once; the top ten hold about 7%. This rearrangement joins TRBV27 to TRBJ1-1, with D perhaps matching TRBD1 (5 bases). This TCR was recovered from a woman in her twenties or thirties with COVID-19, enrolled during active disease. Input material: peripheral blood. CDR3 sequence: CASGAPSLNTEAFF. In DNA, the CDR3 is TGTGCCAGTGGGGCCCCCAGCTTGAACACTGAAGCTTTCTTT.